One sample yielded the 23 T cell receptor beta chains listed below, sequenced in a study of blood T cell repertoires in COVID-19. Using immunoSEQ multiplex PCR, the repertoire was profiled, and TCRdb retains in-frame clones only, with some absent. The repertoire holds about 120,000 clones, around 84% seen once, with about 4% in the top ten. The sample consisted of PBMCs or T cells enriched from blood (not recorded which). The receptors derive from a woman aged 25 to 39 who had recovered from COVID-19.

V gene TRBV28 combines with J gene TRBJ2-7, with D perhaps matching TRBD2 (6 bases). Trimming pared 5 bases from V and 7 bases from J, leaving 18 bases between. Germline values: CDR1 MDHEN, CDR2 SYDVKM. The length of the CDR3 is 14 residues. CDR3 in DNA: TGTGCCAGCAGTCAACGGGGGATTCTAAAGGAGCAGTACTTC. Amino acid sequence: CASSQRGILKEQYF.

The CDR3 reads CASSPTSGKPHEQYF. CDR3 nucleotide sequence: TGCGCCAGCAGCCCCACTAGCGGGAAACCCCACGAGCAGTACTTC. The chain recombines TRBV4-3 with TRBJ2-7, with TRBD2 identical over 10 bases. Germline V lookup: CDR1 LGHNA, CDR2 YSLEER. J was trimmed by 5 bases and V by 4 bases; bases with no gene match: 8. This CDR3 has 15 amino acids.

DNA for the CDR3: TGTGCCAGCAGTTTATCCCCGACAGGGGCCTACGAGCAGTACTTC. As protein: CASSLSPTGAYEQYF. The rearrangement links TRBV28 to TRBJ2-7; 8 nucleotides match TRBD1. V lost 1 base and J lost 2; bases outside the gene matches: 4. The CDR3 has 15 residues. Germline assignment: CDR1 MDHEN and CDR2 SYDVKM.

The chain has TRBV7-2 and TRBJ2-4; 10 bases map to TRBD1. Per germline, CDR1 SGHTA and CDR2 FQGNSA. With V trimmed by 3 bases and J by 3 bases, 5 bases remained unmatched. The CDR3 has 16 residues. DNA of the CDR3: TGTGCCAGCAGCTTTACAGGGACAGGGGTCAAAAACATTCAGTACTTC. Its translation: CASSFTGTGVKNIQYF.

This chain joins TRBV19 and TRBJ2-3, with 9 bases lining up with TRBD2. CDR1 is LNHDA, CDR2 SQIVND, per germline (reference sequence). The CDR3 runs 16 residues. Trimming cost V 5 bases and J 4 bases; bases outside gene matches: 10. The CDR3 sequence: CASSPWLAGRSDTQYF. Written as DNA, the CDR3 is TGTGCCAGTAGTCCCTGGCTAGCGGGAAGGTCAGATACGCAGTATTTT.

The rearrangement links TRBV19 to TRBJ1-1, with a tentative D call TRBD1 (6 bases). V shed 3 bases and J shed 1 base, with 12 bases lying between them. Per the germline V gene, CDR1 is LNHDA and CDR2 is SQIVND (reference sequence). The CDR3 extends over 15 amino acids. The CDR3, as DNA: TGTGCCAGTAGTATCGCAGGGGTCCCGAACACTGAAGCTTTCTTT. This translates into CASSIAGVPNTEAFF.

The chain couples TRBV21-1 to TRBJ1-4. TRBV21-1 is assigned pseudogene status. The CDR3 covers 17 residues. This chain's CDR3 is CASSKGGTSEANEKLFF. The CDR3 coding sequence is TGTGCCAGCAGCAAAGGGGGGACTAGTGAAGCTAATGAAAAACTGTTTTTT.

V and J are TRBV19 and TRBJ1-2, with TRBD1 matching over 8 bases. V shed 3 bases, J shed 6 bases, and the junction held 6 bases outside the gene matches. This CDR3 contains 14 residues. CDR1 and CDR2 from the germline V gene are LNHDA and SQIVND (reference sequence). The CDR3 loop is CASSIEWGQDGYTF. The CDR3 DNA follows: TGTGCCAGTAGTATTGAATGGGGACAGGATGGCTACACCTTC.

This chain joins TRBV4-3 and TRBJ2-2; D possibly corresponds to TRBD2 (6 bases). Between the trimmed V and J ends, which lost 0 bases and 6 bases, there was a span of 14 bases. This CDR3 spans 16 amino acids. Germline CDR1 and CDR2: LGHNA and YSLEER. In DNA form, the CDR3 reads TGCGCCAGCAGCCAAGAGCTGACTAGTCCCGCCGGGGAGCTGTTTTTT. Its translation: CASSQELTSPAGELFF.

This chain joins TRBV5-1 and TRBJ2-1, with 10 bases matching TRBD2. The germline CDR1 and CDR2 sequences are SGHRS and YFSETQ. The V segment lost 1 base and the J segment 8 bases; nucleotides outside the gene matches: 12. The CDR3 covers 17 residues. The DNA of the CDR3 is TGCGCCAGCAGCTTGAGTATCGCTAGCGGGGGTCGTTATGAGCAGTTCTTC. Translated, it gives CASSLSIASGGRYEQFF. Together with reference TRBV5-1 and TRBJ2-1, the CDR3 gives the full variable domain: KAGVTQTPRYLIKTRGQQVTLSCSPISGHRSVSWYQQTPGQGLQFLFEYFSETQRNKGNFPGRFSGRQFSNSRSEMNVSTLELGDSALYLCASSLSIASGGRYEQFFGPGTRLTVL.

V is TRBV28 and J is TRBJ1-2, with D perhaps TRBD1 (5 bases). The CDR3 covers 12 residues. The germline V gene encodes CDR1 MDHEN and CDR2 SYDVKM. Trimming shortened V by 11 bases and J by 8 bases, and 18 bases separated the two germline ends. In DNA, the CDR3 is TGTGCCGGTTTTGGGGCCATTGGAGGCTACACCTTC. Translated: CAGFGAIGGYTF.

The V and J genes are TRBV28 and TRBJ1-1; D gene uncertain. V lost 8 bases to trimming and J lost 1 base, with 14 bases between them. Germline loops: CDR1 MDHEN, CDR2 SYDVKM. CDR3 length equals 14 residues. The CDR3 DNA sequence: TGTGCCAGCTTTGTGGACTACCGGAACACTGAAGCTTTCTTT. As protein: CASFVDYRNTEAFF.

The CDR3 sequence: CASSGRDDSYEQYF. The CDR3 region has the DNA TGTGCCAGCAGCGGGCGGGACGACTCCTACGAGCAGTACTTC. The gene calls are TRBV9 and TRBJ2-7; D possibly corresponds to TRBD2 (6 bases). The CDR3 is 14 residues long. Trimming stripped 3 bases from V and 0 bases from J, with 10 bases between. Looked up from germline, CDR1 is SGDLS and CDR2 is YYNGEE.

The chain is built from TRBV27 and TRBJ2-7; 11 bases are a match to TRBD2. Germline trimming cut 5 bases from V and 2 bases from J; bases unmatched to any gene: 20. Germline-derived CDR1 and CDR2 are MNHEY and SMNVEV (reference sequence). This CDR3 has 20 amino acids. CDR3 sequence reads: CASSLIPYTTGTSGTYEQYF. CDR3 bases: TGTGCCAGCAGTCTTATCCCTTATACGACCGGGACTAGCGGAACCTACGAGCAGTACTTC.

J is TRBJ1-6 and V is TRBV6-1; D is unclear. This CDR3 is 15 amino acids long. The V gene's germline CDR1 is MNHNS and CDR2 SASEGT. Between the trimmed V and J ends, which lost 2 bases and 10 bases, there was a span of 15 bases. The CDR3, as DNA: TGTGCCAGCAGTGAAACTTTGGCAGGTTTATCACCCCTCCACTTT. It codes for CASSETLAGLSPLHF.

CDR3 bases: TGCGCCAGCAGGCTAGCGGGAGGGCCGAACACCGGGGAGCTGTTTTTT. It codes for CASRLAGGPNTGELFF. The rearrangement joins TRBV5-1 to TRBJ2-2; 12 bases align to TRBD2. V trimming: 5 bases; J trimming: 0 bases; junction bases outside the gene matches: 2. The CDR3 has 16 residues. From germline, CDR1 is SGHRS and CDR2 YFSETQ.

The chain links TRBV9 to TRBJ2-1; D possibly corresponds to TRBD2 (5 bases). CDR1 is SGDLS and CDR2 is YYNGEE in the germline V gene. V dropped 3 bases and J dropped 9 bases, with 13 bases sitting between them. There are 13 residues in the CDR3. The CDR3 is CASSAPLEGEQFF. CDR3 bases: TGTGCCAGCAGCGCACCACTAGAAGGTGAGCAGTTCTTC.

The chain couples TRBV11-2 to TRBJ2-4, with D possibly matching TRBD2 (6 bases). From germline, CDR1 is SGHAT and CDR2 FQNNGV. The CDR3 runs to 16 residues. The ends were cut back, 5 bases at V and 0 bases at J, with 14 bases in the middle. The CDR3 DNA is TGTGCCAGCAGCCCCCAGGCGGGACTAGCCAAAAACATTCAGTACTTC. It is translated as CASSPQAGLAKNIQYF.

V and J are TRBV5-6 and TRBJ1-6; a possible D gene is TRBD1 (6 bases). The CDR3 contains 14 residues. Germline V gives CDR1 SGHDT, CDR2 YYEEEE. Trimming pared 3 bases from V and 10 bases from J, leaving 14 bases between. The CDR3 DNA sequence: TGTGCCAGCAGCTCCTGGGGGCCCGGCTCACCCCTCCACTTT. It yields the protein CASSSWGPGSPLHF.

This clone occurred a few times. This chain joins TRBV10-2 and TRBJ1-2; TRBD1 agrees at 8 bases. CDR3 length: 12 amino acids. With V trimmed by 2 bases and J by 7 bases, 0 bases remained unmatched. Germline CDR1 and CDR2: WSHSY and SAAADI. The CDR3 nucleotides read TGCGCCAGCAGTGAGCAGGGGGCTGGCTACACCTTC. It translates to CASSEQGAGYTF.

Here the CDR3 reads CASSPWGTAGSLSSYNSPLHF. Here the CDR3 DNA reads TGTGCCAGCTCACCATGGGGCACTGCCGGATCCTTAAGCTCCTATAATTCACCCCTCCACTTT. The rearrangement joins TRBV18 to TRBJ1-6, with D possibly being TRBD1 (5 bases). CDR1 and CDR2 (germline): KGHSH, LQKENI. The CDR3 length is 21 residues. V shed 2 bases and J shed 0 bases, with 23 bases lying between them. Drawing the rest from reference TRBV18 and TRBJ1-6, the complete variable domain is NAGVMQNPRHLVRRRGQEARLRCSPMKGHSHVYWYRQLPEEGLKFMVYLQKENIIDESGMPKERFSAEFPKEGPSILRIQQVVRGDSAAYFCASSPWGTAGSLSSYNSPLHFGNGTRLTVT.

The V call is TRBV5-6, the J call TRBJ1-5; TRBD1 matches at 11 bases. The CDR3 runs 15 residues. The V gene's germline CDR1 is SGHDT and CDR2 YYEEEE. The V and J ends lost 2 bases and 4 bases, in that order; junction bases with no gene match: 2. CDR3: CASSFGDRGNQPQHF. CDR3 DNA sequence: TGTGCCAGCAGCTTTGGGGACAGGGGGAATCAGCCCCAGCATTTT.

V is TRBV5-1 and J is TRBJ2-7, with 7 nucleotides matching TRBD2. With 7 bases clipped from V and 3 bases from J, the junction kept 7 bases outside the gene matches. The CDR3 consists of 13 residues. CDR1 SGHRS and CDR2 YFSETQ come from the germline V gene. As DNA, the CDR3 is TGCGCCAGCCAGTTTGGGGAGGGCTACGAGCAGTACTTC. This codes for CASQFGEGYEQYF.